The T cell receptor (beta chain) under discussion was sequenced for a study of shared clonotypes between healthy human individuals. General study results and limits: Generation probability values for non-shared clonotypes were lower than those for clonotypes shared by all four donors. Estimated richness values were generally larger in naive subsets than in memory subsets. Despite large depth, sorted-subset datasets appeared incompletely sequenced.

The CDR3 is made up of 11 amino acids. Deletions cut 6 bases from V and 4 bases from J, with 7 bases between. Germline-derived CDR1 and CDR2 are WSHSY and SAAADI. Concerning this clone: Its target is unknown.

A CD45RA-negative memory subset and a CD45RA+ naive subset were separated from the CD4+ cells. Data came from immunoSEQ multiplex PCR; TCRdb stores just in-frame clones and leaves some out. The table lists 850,000 to 1,100,000 clones, roughly 80% of them singletons. The chain uses TRBV10-2 and TRBJ2-7; no definite D call. The TCR sequence derives from a man between 18 and 29 years old in good health. Some clones in this sample may be carry-over from other donors' samples. Sequenced input: memory CD4+ T cells from PBMCs. Subset noted: CD45RA-negative fraction. The CDR3 protein is CASREFYEQYF. The CDR3 nucleotides are TGCGCCAGCAGAGAATTTTACGAGCAGTACTTC.